The present T cell receptor (beta chain) was sequenced within a study of a mutant IDH1 vaccine in newly diagnosed glioma. Background on the study: Vaccination started 4-6 weeks after radiotherapy alone, or with temozolomide cycles. Every participant had undergone radiotherapy, temozolomide, or both before, and most underwent both.

The length of the CDR3 is 11 residues. Trimming pared 4 bases from V and 11 bases from J, leaving 12 bases between. Germline V gene data show CDR1 as SQVTM and CDR2 as ANQGSEA. Method: immunoSEQ multiplex PCR; TCRdb's copy keeps in-frame clones and lacks some. In the table there are around 29,000 clones, more than 65% of which are singletons. General study findings and limits: Induction of immune responses by the vaccine occurred in roughly 93% of patients.

In regard to this clone: Antigen unknown.

Time point described: week 35, safety follow-up. What each vaccine dose contained was 300 ug of mutant IDH1 20-mer peptide, accompanied by topical imiquimod. The J gene is TRBJ1-3, the V gene TRBV29-1; D remains ambiguous. This receptor was identified in a man aged 45 to 65 with glioma. Sequenced here: PBMCs, sampled from a glioma patient whose treatment included an IDH1 peptide vaccine. The CDR3 coding sequence is TGCAGCGTTGTGGAAGGGAGTGCCATATATTTT. As protein: CSVVEGSAIYF.